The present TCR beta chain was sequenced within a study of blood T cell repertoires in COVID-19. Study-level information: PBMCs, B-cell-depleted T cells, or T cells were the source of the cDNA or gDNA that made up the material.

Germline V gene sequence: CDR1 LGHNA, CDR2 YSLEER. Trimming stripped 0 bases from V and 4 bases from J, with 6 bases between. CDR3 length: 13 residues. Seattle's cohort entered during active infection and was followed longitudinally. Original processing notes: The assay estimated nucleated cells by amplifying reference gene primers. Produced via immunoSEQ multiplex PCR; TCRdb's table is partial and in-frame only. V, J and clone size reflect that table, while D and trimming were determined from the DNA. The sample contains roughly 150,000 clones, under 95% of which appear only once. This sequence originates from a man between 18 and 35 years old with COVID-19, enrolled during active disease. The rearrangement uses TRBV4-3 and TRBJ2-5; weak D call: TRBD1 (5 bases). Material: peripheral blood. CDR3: CASSQDQGETQYF. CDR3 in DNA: TGCGCCAGCAGCCAAGATCAGGGAGAGACCCAGTACTTC.